This T cell receptor beta chain is drawn from a study of blood T cells in healthy people across ages. General study findings and limits: The authors considered diversity estimates from one million T cells to be underestimates. More naive CD4+ cells and higher diversity were found in long-lived than in aged donors. The fall in TCR beta diversity per million T cells was roughly linear with age.

A second PCR of roughly 7 to 11 cycles used a sample-barcoded 5' primer and a J-beta primer mix. MiXCR was run by TCRdb on the 5' RACE reads, yielding one entry per CDR3 protein. The sample includes about 1.8 million distinct CDR3 sequences, approximately 50% of them seen just once. In regard to this clonotype: Its antigen is still unknown.

This CDR3 is 15 amino acids long. V was shortened by 5 bases and J by 0 bases, with 13 bases between the two germline ends. The germline CDR1 and CDR2 sequences are MNHEY and SVGAGI. The TCR was taken from a woman aged 40 to 49 in good health. The chain combines TRBV6-5 with TRBJ1-2, with D possibly being TRBD1 (6 bases). Sequences were obtained from blood. The CDR3 is CASSALGAPNYGYTF. CDR3 DNA: TGTGCCAGCAGTGCTTTGGGGGCGCCTAACTATGGCTACACCTTC.